The 7 T cell receptor beta chains below were found in one sample sequenced in a study of shared clonotypes between healthy human individuals. The assay was immunoSEQ multiplex PCR, and TCRdb's table has in-frame clones only and misses some. The data show about 2.3 million clones, approximately 93% seen once. Sequenced sample: naive CD4+ T cells from PBMCs. The subset here: CD45RA+ positively selected. These receptor sequences come from a man aged 18 to 30 in good health. Some clones in this sample may be carry-over from other donors' samples.

In the case of this clone: This CDR3 is also generated by other DNA sequences in the sample. This chain joins TRBV7-2 and TRBJ1-5; a possible D gene is TRBD1 (5 bases). V was pared by 1 base and J by 6 bases, with 7 bases between. The germline V gene has CDR1 SGHTA and CDR2 FQGNSA. The CDR3 runs 13 residues. The CDR3 sequence: CASSLGGSQPQHF. In DNA form, the CDR3 reads TGTGCCAGCAGCTTAGGGGGGAGTCAGCCCCAGCATTTT.

V and J are TRBV9 and TRBJ2-7; D is undetermined. CDR1 and CDR2 (germline): SGDLS, YYNGEE. V gave up 0 bases and J gave up 5 bases, with 12 bases separating them. CDR3 length: 14 residues. In DNA form, the CDR3 reads TGTGCCAGCAGCGTAGAGGGCAGGTACAACGAGCAGTACTTC. Encoded protein: CASSVEGRYNEQYF.

The chain carries TRBV5-4 and TRBJ2-3, with TRBD2 identical over 14 bases. This CDR3 has 17 residues. Germline CDR1 SGHNT, CDR2 YYREEE (reference sequence). V shed 4 bases and J 6 bases; nucleotides not matched to a gene: 10. The CDR3 region is CASSTGLAGALGDTQYF. The CDR3 DNA sequence: TGTGCCAGCAGCACGGGACTAGCGGGAGCCCTGGGGGATACGCAGTATTTT.

The chain recombines TRBV18 with TRBJ1-1, with D unclear. Germline V lookup: CDR1 KGHSH, CDR2 LQKENI. Trimming removed 3 bases from V and 0 bases from J, with 8 bases in between. CDR3 length: 14 amino acids. Here the CDR3 reads CASSPGSMNTEAFF. Written as DNA, the CDR3 is TGTGCCAGCTCACCCGGATCGATGAACACTGAAGCTTTCTTT.

The chain joins TRBV5-1 to TRBJ2-1; D ambiguous. Germline V gene data show CDR1 as SGHRS and CDR2 as YFSETQ. The ends were cut back, 1 base at V and 6 bases at J, with 11 bases in the middle. The CDR3 contains 14 residues. CDR3 DNA sequence: TGCGCCAGCAGCTTGTCAGGACGGAGCAATGAGCAGTTCTTC. It specifies CASSLSGRSNEQFF.

CDR3 protein: CARTGDSYEQYF. Here the CDR3 DNA reads TGTGCCCGGACAGGGGACTCCTACGAGCAGTACTTC. The chain combines TRBV30 with TRBJ2-7; 9 bases map to TRBD1. CDR1 GTSNPN and CDR2 SVGIG come from the germline V gene (reference sequence). The V segment lost 8 bases and the J segment 0 bases; nucleotides outside the gene matches: 2. This CDR3 contains 12 residues.

As concerns this clone: Additional DNA sequences in this sample encode the identical CDR3. The chain is built from TRBV11-2 and TRBJ2-7, with D tentatively TRBD1 (5 bases). V lost 4 bases and J 4 bases, leaving 11 bases between the germline ends. CDR1 is SGHAT and CDR2 is FQNNGV in the germline V gene. The CDR3 has 13 residues. CDR3 amino acids: CASSYGQVYEQYF. The CDR3 nucleotides read TGTGCCAGCAGCTACGGACAAGTTTACGAGCAGTACTTC. Filled out from reference TRBV11-2 and TRBJ2-7, the complete variable domain reads EAGVAQSPRYKIIEKRQSVAFWCNPISGHATLYWYQQILGQGPKLLIQFQNNGVVDDSQLPKDRFSAERLKGVDSTLKIQPAKLEDSAVYLCASSYGQVYEQYFGPGTRLTVT.